The T cell receptor beta chain described here comes from a study of T cells after yellow fever vaccination. This clonotype was found a few times. Its antigen is unidentified. The 5'RACE template-switching step produced TCR cDNA and added a universal primer site and UMIs. One entry per CDR3 protein results from TCRdb running MiXCR on the 5' RACE reads. The repertoire holds under 700,000 distinct CDR3 sequences, with less than 20% as singletons. Study-wide results and caveats: Bulk-population clonotypes that are abundant could appear as contaminants in FACS-sorted repertoires. Just a small share of clonotypes turned up in the CD4 compartment as well as the CD8 compartment. Reappearance after the booster was observed for most primary-vaccination clones (more than 95% CD4, less than 90% CD8).

This specimen consisted of PBMCs, obtained 5 days after the first yellow fever vaccination. The clonotype comes from a man younger than 30 who received the YFV17D yellow fever vaccine.

CDR3 in DNA: TGTGCCAGCAGCTTGTCGCCCGGGCGGAATATCTATGGCTACACCTTC. It encodes CASSLSPGRNIYGYTF. The genes are TRBV5-5 and TRBJ1-2; D is uncertain. This CDR3 is 16 amino acids long. CDR1 and CDR2 from the germline V gene are SGHKS and YYEKEE (reference sequence). Trimming shortened V by 1 base and J by 4 bases, and 17 bases separated the two germline ends.